A single sample is the source of the 14 T cell receptor beta chains below, sequenced in a study of cytomegalovirus exposure and HLA in healthy donors. Only in-frame clones appear in the TCRdb table, and some are missing; sequencing was by immunoSEQ multiplex PCR. The data show some 150,000 clones, with over 80% seen just once and roughly 6.5% held by the top ten. Sequencing used PBMCs. These receptors all stem from a woman aged 25 to 39 in good health and CMV-seropositive.

This clone occurred a few times. The chain joins TRBV2 to TRBJ2-7; D is possibly TRBD2 (6 bases). The CDR3 sequence is 14 residues long. The germline CDR1 and CDR2 sequences are SNHLY and FYNNEI. V was shortened by 8 bases and J by 6 bases, with 20 bases between the two germline ends. CDR3 loop: CASDTTAGISEQYF. CDR3 DNA: TGTGCCAGCGACACAACTGCGGGGATAAGCGAGCAGTACTTC.

The chain links TRBV19 to TRBJ1-3; D perhaps matches TRBD1 (5 bases). The germline V gene encodes CDR1 LNHDA and CDR2 SQIVND (reference sequence). The CDR3 has 18 residues. Trimming stripped 0 bases from V and 0 bases from J, with 15 bases between. CDR3 bases: TGTGCCAGTAGTATAGAGCGGCCAGGGCTATTCTCTGGAAACACCATATATTTT. Translation: CASSIERPGLFSGNTIYF.

The chain is built from TRBV5-1 and TRBJ2-6, with TRBD1 matching 8 bases. There are 14 residues in the CDR3. V was clipped by 7 bases and J by 1 base; unmatched bases: 1. Germline CDR1 reads SGHRS; CDR2 reads YFSETQ. DNA of the CDR3: TGCGCCAGCGACAGGGGATCTGGGGCCAACGTCCTGACTTTC. As protein: CASDRGSGANVLTF. The full variable domain, with the rest looked up from reference TRBV5-1 and TRBJ2-6, is KAGVTQTPRYLIKTRGQQVTLSCSPISGHRSVSWYQQTPGQGLQFLFEYFSETQRNKGNFPGRFSGRQFSNSRSEMNVSTLELGDSALYLCASDRGSGANVLTFGAGSRLTVL.

V usage is TRBV28 and J usage is TRBJ2-7; 13 bases are a match to TRBD2. CDR3 length: 15 amino acids. The germline CDR1 and CDR2 sequences are MDHEN and SYDVKM. The V segment lost 6 bases and the J segment 1 base; nucleotides outside the gene matches: 3. CDR3 in DNA: TGTGCCAGCAGGAAGACTAGCGGGAGGTCCTACGAGCAGTACTTC. It encodes CASRKTSGRSYEQYF.

The V gene is TRBV4-1, the J gene TRBJ1-1; D is uncertain. The CDR3 length is 15 residues. V dropped 1 base and J dropped 5 bases, with 14 bases sitting between them. Looked up from germline, CDR1 is MGHRA and CDR2 is YSYEKL. The CDR3 loop is CASSQAGQEGTEAFF. In DNA form, the CDR3 reads TGCGCCAGCAGCCAAGCGGGTCAGGAGGGTACTGAAGCTTTCTTT.

The chain is built from TRBV4-1 and TRBJ2-3, with 9 positions matching TRBD2. The length of the CDR3 is 19 residues. The ends lost 0 bases at V and 5 bases at J; junction bases unmatched: 15. The germline CDR1 and CDR2 sequences are MGHRA and YSYEKL. The CDR3 coding sequence is TGCGCCAGCAGCCAAGATCCCCTACTAGCGGGCCTAGTCGGAGATACGCAGTATTTT. Amino acids: CASSQDPLLAGLVGDTQYF.

The table lists this clone with a count of one. This chain links TRBV6-6 with TRBJ2-7; D gene ambiguous. Trimming shortened V by 6 bases and J by 4 bases, and 10 bases separated the two germline ends. There are 12 residues in the CDR3. Germline V gene data show CDR1 as MNHNY and CDR2 as SVGAGI (reference sequence). CDR3 bases: TGTGCCAGCAGCTCTCTCCTGTACGAGCAGTACTTC. Amino acids: CASSSLLYEQYF.

The CDR3 region has the DNA TGCGCCAGCAGCCAGGGGCGGGGCCAAGAGACCCAGTACTTC. Amino acids: CASSQGRGQETQYF. This sequence joins TRBV4-1 and TRBJ2-5; D possibly corresponds to TRBD2 (6 bases). In germline, CDR1 is MGHRA, CDR2 YSYEKL. Trimming removed 3 bases from V and 1 base from J, with 9 bases in between. CDR3 length equals 14 residues.

The V call is TRBV2, the J call TRBJ1-3; D may be TRBD1 (5 bases). The germline V and J ends were trimmed by 10 bases and 0 bases, with 13 bases remaining between them. This CDR3 spans 14 amino acids. The germline V gene encodes CDR1 SNHLY and CDR2 FYNNEI. DNA for the CDR3: TGTGCCATCCTGAGAACAGGCTCTGGAAACACCATATATTTT. Encoded protein: CAILRTGSGNTIYF.

The chain recombines TRBV28 with TRBJ2-2; possible D gene TRBD2, 6 bases. The CDR3 has 16 amino acids. The V end lost 1 base, the J end lost 1 base, and 10 bases lay between the germline ends. The germline gives CDR1 MDHEN, CDR2 SYDVKM. The CDR3 here is CASSLFGSGNTGELFF. The CDR3 nucleotides are TGTGCCAGCAGTTTATTCGGTAGCGGGAACACCGGGGAGCTGTTTTTT.

The chain links TRBV15 to TRBJ2-1, with 13 bases aligning to TRBD2. Trimming removed 0 bases from V and 8 bases from J; junction bases left unmatched: 19. Germline CDR1 is LNHNV and CDR2 is YYDKDF (reference sequence). The CDR3 spans 21 residues. This chain's CDR3 is CATSRDWTVPSTSGGQDEQFF. DNA of the CDR3: TGTGCCACCAGCAGAGATTGGACGGTTCCTTCGACTAGCGGGGGGCAAGATGAGCAGTTCTTC.

The count of this clone is one. V gene TRBV9 combines with J gene TRBJ2-6, with unresolved D. CDR1 is SGDLS and CDR2 is YYNGEE in the germline V gene. This CDR3 is built from 14 residues. Trimming left V 4 bases short and J 7 bases short, with 12 bases between. In nucleotides, the CDR3 is TGTGCCAGCAGCCCCATTTCGCGAGCCAACGTCCTGACTTTC. This encodes CASSPISRANVLTF.

The chain combines TRBV5-1 with TRBJ2-1, with TRBD1 identical over 7 bases. CDR3 length: 16 amino acids. The J segment lost 6 bases and the V segment lost 0 bases, leaving 9 bases of the junction unmatched. Germline V gene data show CDR1 as SGHRS and CDR2 as YFSETQ. The CDR3 coding sequence is TGCGCCAGCAGCTTGGGGCAGGGGGTTCTCCGCAATGAGCAGTTCTTC. Translated, it gives CASSLGQGVLRNEQFF.

This chain links TRBV19 with TRBJ1-5; unclear D gene. V was pared by 1 base and J by 13 bases, with 17 bases between. Germline CDR1 and CDR2: LNHDA and SQIVND (reference sequence). The CDR3 runs 14 residues. CDR3 region: CASSIGMNLERQHF. DNA for the CDR3: TGTGCCAGTAGTATAGGAATGAACCTCGAGAGACAGCATTTT.